Listed below are T cell receptor beta chains from one sample, sequenced in a study of T cell repertoires in cytomegalovirus infection. A single record per CDR3 protein comes from TCRdb applying MiXCR to the reads. The sample records 200,000 or so distinct CDR3 sequences, about 21% being singletons. The sample was PBMCs. The receptors here all came from a human donor in good health (CMV status not recorded). Some clones in this sample may be carry-over from other donors' samples. Both conserved end residues are part of each CDR3. The D gene is left open where the match is weak. Expanded clones get a size class; other rows say once, few or many, or leave the size out.

TRBD1 | TRBJ1-1 | . | TRBV12-5 | CASGLRQGATEAFF | TGTGCTAGTGGCCTTCGTCAGGGGGCCACTGAAGCTTTCTTT
. | TRBJ1-4 | few | TRBV7-9 | CASSLARGYEKLFF | TGTGCCAGCAGCTTAGCCCGGGGTTATGAAAAACTGTTTTTT
TRBD1 | TRBJ1-2 | many | TRBV12-3/TRBV12-4 | CASSLAAQGVYGYTF | TGTGCCAGCAGTTTAGCCGCACAGGGGGTCTATGGCTACACCTTC
TRBD2 | TRBJ2-5 | few | TRBV29-1 | CSVPAGSGSETQYF | TGCAGCGTGCCCGCGGGTAGCGGGAGTGAGACCCAGTACTTC
. | TRBJ2-3 | few | TRBV6-4 | CASSDRAASTDTQYF | TGTGCCAGCAGTGACAGGGCGGCAAGCACAGATACGCAGTATTTT
. | TRBJ2-7 | . | TRBV12-3/TRBV12-4 | CASTLLVSGVSYEQYF | TGTGCCAGCACGCTTTTAGTTTCTGGGGTCTCCTACGAGCAGTACTTC
. | TRBJ2-5 | many | TRBV7-2 | CASSSSWETQYF | TGTGCCAGCAGTTCTAGTTGGGAGACCCAGTACTTC
. | TRBJ2-3 | many | TRBV12-3/TRBV12-4 | CASSSNGGQATDTQYF | TGTGCCAGCAGTTCGAACGGGGGGCAAGCCACAGATACGCAGTATTTT
TRBD1 | TRBJ1-1 | . | TRBV19 | CASSIDEGAEAFF | TGTGCCAGTAGTATAGATGAGGGGGCAGAAGCTTTCTTT
. | TRBJ2-1 | . | TRBV5-4 | CASSLDLGVNEQFF | TGTGCCAGCAGCTTGGATCTAGGGGTCAATGAGCAGTTCTTC
. | TRBJ1-1 | few | TRBV7-9 | CASSLRGRRAEAFF | TGTGCCAGCAGCTTACGGGGGCGAAGGGCTGAAGCTTTCTTT